This T cell receptor beta chain comes out of a study of CXCR3-negative and CXCR3-positive naive CD8 T cells (dated by TCRdb to about 2019). Describing the broader study: In total, approximately 130 million TRB reads were obtained, or roughly 1.5 +/- 0.3 million reads per library. Diversity and physicochemical repertoire analyses covered some eleven donors pooled from two independent experiments. TRBV-TRBJ cluster analysis included naive subsets from a handful of donors and memory cells from 3 donors.

Details on this clonotype: Its antigen remains undetermined.

Inclusive of the bounding cysteine and phenylalanine, the CDR3 is 13 residues long. Nucleotide data are not available. These reads were obtained on a NextSeq 550. The Human TCR Profiling Kit (MiLaboratory) was used to make UMI-labeled 5' RACE TRB cDNA libraries. The full amount of extracted RNA was used for cDNA synthesis, and the full amount of resulting cDNA was used for PCR amplification. The libraries were made side by side, with each library going through the same number of PCR cycles. The paper's processing steps were these. With a requirement of at least two reads per UMI, MIGEC and MiXCR extracted about 50,000 +/- 10,000 unique UMI-labeled TRB cDNA molecules per library. On average, around 40,000 +/- 10,000 functional in-frame TRB CDR3 nucleotide clonotypes lacking stop codons were found per library. After each sample was downsampled to 5000 UMI-labeled TRB molecules, VDJtools was used to calculate diversity metrics such as normalized Shannon-Wiener and Chao1. VDJtools computed clonotype-size-weighted physicochemical properties of the central five CDR3 residues: interaction energy, strength, volume and Kidera factor 4. TCRdb reprocessed the reads and provides one entry for every CDR3 protein sequence; no DNA is given. TCRdb, rather than the study authors, made the V and J calls. This sample's records show some 61,000 distinct CDR3 sequences. 3.5% to 5% of the sample rests with the top ten.

Each CD8+ T cell subset was flow-sorted in triplicate, with roughly 310,000 cells per subset placed directly into RLT lysis buffer. To exclude memory contaminants, naive CD8+ T cells were stringently defined as CD45RO-CCR7+CD27+CD95-. Peripheral blood mononuclear cells were isolated from buffy coats using standard density gradient centrifugation. Naive CXCR3-negative and CXCR3-positive CD8+ T cells were flow-sorted on a FACSAria III. An RNeasy Mini Kit was used to extract total RNA from the sorted cells. General study outcomes and caveats: Both naive subsets had comparably high repertoire diversity, while memory CD8+ T cells had much lower repertoire diversity. Freshly isolated PBMCs were used for most assays because CXCR3 expression partially decreased after cryopreservation. Because surface CD5, which has been linked to self-reactivity in mice, was comparable between naive subsets, TCR interaction strength was also inferred from TRB CDR3 physicochemical properties. Similar TRBV-TRBJ usage was shown by naive CXCR3-negative and CXCR3-positive cells from the same donor, whereas distinct patterns were shown by memory cells. Compared with CXCR3-negative naive cells, CXCR3-positive naive cells had TRB CDR3s with higher hydrophobicity (lower Kidera factor 4), lower energy, and higher strength and volume indices.

The chain uses TRBV21-1 and TRBJ1-5. TRBV21-1 is a pseudogene. The specimen sequenced was naive CXCR3- CD8+ T cells from blood. This specimen's cell subset or site label, per the study, means: CD45RO-CCR7+CD27+CD95- naive CD8+ T cells lacking CXCR3 (TNR3-). This receptor was taken from a human donor in good health. Some clones in this sample may be carry-over from other donors' samples. The CDR3 region has the sequence CASSKVGYQPQHF.